One sample yielded the 18 T cell receptor beta chains listed below, sequenced in a study of OX40 agonist ivuxolimab in advanced cancers. Produced via immunoSEQ multiplex PCR; TCRdb's table is partial and in-frame only. Seen here are 75,000 or so clones, 70% to 90% observed once, and the top ten hold roughly 25%. The input for sequencing was CD4+ or CD8+ T cells sorted from blood, taken in a trial of the OX40 agonist ivuxolimab. These receptors were obtained from an adult with an advanced solid tumor such as melanoma, head and neck, liver or kidney cancer.

The rearrangement uses TRBV21-1 and TRBJ2-7. TRBV21-1 is a pseudogene segment. The CDR3 length is 12 residues. The CDR3 is CASSDRLGPQYF. CDR3 in DNA: TGTGCCAGCAGCGACCGCCTGGGACCGCAGTACTTC.

The CDR3 here is CASGTGYYNSPLHF. CDR3 nucleotides: TGTGCTAGTGGAACAGGGTACTATAATTCACCCCTCCACTTT. The chain couples TRBV12-5 to TRBJ1-6, with D perhaps matching TRBD1 (6 bases). This CDR3 contains 14 residues. V was pared by 6 bases and J by 3 bases, with 9 bases between. In germline, CDR1 is LGHNT, CDR2 FRNRAP.

Only a few counts were recorded for this clone. The chain is built from TRBV7-9 and TRBJ2-1, with 10 bases lining up with TRBD2. The CDR3 consists of 14 residues. CDR1 and CDR2 from the germline V gene are SEHNR and FQNEAQ (reference sequence). Trimming at V came to 3 bases and at J to 10 bases, leaving 6 bases not matched to a gene. The CDR3 loop reads CASSLASGGLEQFF. The CDR3 DNA follows: TGTGCCAGCAGCTTGGCTAGCGGGGGCCTCGAGCAGTTCTTC.

This sequence joins TRBV4-2 and TRBJ2-1, with TRBD2 identical over 9 bases. Germline trimming cut 3 bases from V and 9 bases from J; bases unmatched to any gene: 9. The CDR3 length is 15 residues. Germline V gives CDR1 LGHNA, CDR2 YNFKEQ. CDR3 region: CASSQTASGMGEQFF. The CDR3, as DNA: TGTGCCAGCAGCCAGACGGCTAGCGGGATGGGTGAGCAGTTCTTC.

The chain has TRBV28 and TRBJ1-4; D unresolved. The CDR3 loop spans 14 amino acids. The germline V gene encodes CDR1 MDHEN and CDR2 SYDVKM. V gave up 6 bases and J gave up 7 bases, with 15 bases separating them. The CDR3 is CASRSGLWSEKLFF. DNA for the CDR3: TGTGCCAGCAGATCAGGATTATGGTCTGAAAAACTGTTTTTT.

The chain links TRBV28 to TRBJ2-5, with TRBD1 identical over 9 bases. The germline V gene encodes CDR1 MDHEN and CDR2 SYDVKM. The CDR3 length is 16 residues. V dropped 8 bases and J dropped 4; count of bases not matched to a gene: 14. The CDR3: CASLPGTGLPGETQYF. The CDR3 coding sequence is TGTGCCAGCCTTCCCGGGACAGGGTTACCAGGAGAGACCCAGTACTTC.

The chain links TRBV7-8 to TRBJ2-5; possibly TRBD2 for D (6 bases). Germline V gene data show CDR1 as SGHVS and CDR2 as FQNEAQ. Trimming stripped 2 bases from V and 2 bases from J, with 12 bases between. The CDR3 covers 15 residues. In DNA, the CDR3 is TGTGCCAGCAGCTTATCCGGGAGTGAACAAGAGACCCAGTACTTC. Translated: CASSLSGSEQETQYF.

This chain joins TRBV29-1 and TRBJ2-6, with 8 positions matching TRBD2. Germline assignment: CDR1 SQVTM and CDR2 ANQGSEA. V lost 7 bases and J lost 1; bases outside the gene matches: 12. CDR3 length equals 17 residues. The CDR3 nucleotides read TGCAGCGCCCTCCGCCGGGGGGGGGCTTCTGGGGCCAACGTCCTGACTTTC. This gives the protein CSALRRGGASGANVLTF.

The rearrangement links TRBV7-9 to TRBJ1-6; D remains ambiguous. CDR1 is SEHNR and CDR2 is FQNEAQ in the germline V gene (reference sequence). This CDR3 has 14 residues. The germline V and J ends were trimmed by 1 base and 7 bases, with 8 bases remaining between them. The CDR3 loop is CASSLVAENSPLHF. The CDR3, as DNA: TGTGCCAGCAGCTTAGTTGCTGAGAATTCACCCCTCCACTTT.

The chain carries TRBV10-1 and TRBJ1-2, with TRBD1 matching over 7 bases. CDR1 is WNHNN, CDR2 SYGVQD, per germline (reference sequence). The CDR3 runs 11 residues. With V trimmed by 8 bases and J by 6 bases, 3 bases remained unmatched. In nucleotides, the CDR3 is TGCGCCAGCCAGGACAGGCATGGCTACACCTTC. Translation gives CASQDRHGYTF.

The V call is TRBV5-1, the J call TRBJ2-3, with D unclear. The CDR3 is made up of 12 amino acids. The germline CDR1 and CDR2 sequences are SGHRS and YFSETQ. Trimming stripped 2 bases from V and 6 bases from J, with 7 bases between. The CDR3 nucleotides are TGCGCCAGCAGCTTAGCGATGGATACGCAGTATTTT. The encoded protein is CASSLAMDTQYF.

This clone showed up just once. The genes are TRBV7-8 and TRBJ1-1, with a possible D match to TRBD1 (6 bases). V was cut by 1 base and J by 0 bases, with 12 bases left in between. Germline V gives CDR1 SGHVS, CDR2 FQNEAQ. The CDR3 length is 16 residues. The CDR3 spells CASSLGGQWLNTEAFF. The CDR3 coding sequence is TGTGCCAGCAGCTTAGGAGGACAGTGGCTGAACACTGAAGCTTTCTTT.

The chain employs TRBV9 and TRBJ2-5, with 12 bases identical to TRBD2. Gene TRBJ2-7 matches the end of the DNA better, so the J call may be wrong. Germline values: CDR1 SGDLS, CDR2 YYNGEE. This CDR3 is 14 amino acids long. The CDR3, as DNA: TGTGCCAGCAGCCAAACTAGCGGGGGGTACGAGCAGTACTTC. Translating gives CASSQTSGGYEQYF.

V usage is TRBV5-4 and J usage is TRBJ2-7; D remains unclear. The germline gives CDR1 SGHNT, CDR2 YYREEE (reference sequence). The CDR3 has 13 residues. Trimming left V 0 bases short and J 2 bases short, with 6 bases between. This CDR3 is CASSLASTYEQYF. The CDR3 nucleotides read TGTGCCAGCAGCTTGGCGTCTACCTACGAGCAGTACTTC.

This clone was recorded only once. This chain links TRBV28 with TRBJ1-3; D unclear. This CDR3 spans 15 amino acids. Germline V gene lookup returns CDR1 MDHEN and CDR2 SYDVKM. V was cut by 3 bases and J by 0 bases, with 9 bases left in between. The CDR3 DNA sequence: TGTGCCAGCAGTTTGGGGTCGACCTCTGGAAACACCATATATTTT. It yields the protein CASSLGSTSGNTIYF.

The V gene is TRBV27, the J gene TRBJ1-1, with D possibly matching TRBD1 (5 bases). Germline CDR1 is MNHEY and CDR2 is SMNVEV (reference sequence). Trimming took off 2 bases at V and 9 bases at J, with 10 bases between the two ends. The CDR3 runs to 12 residues. CDR3: CASSLGGGKAFF. CDR3 in DNA: TGTGCCAGCAGTTTAGGGGGTGGGAAAGCTTTCTTT.

The V and J genes are TRBV2 and TRBJ2-1; 11 bases align to TRBD2. The CDR3 length is 15 residues. V was pared by 3 bases and J by 6 bases, with 4 bases of the junction left unmatched. CDR1 is SNHLY and CDR2 is FYNNEI in the germline V gene. As DNA, the CDR3 is TGTGCCAGCAGTGAGTTGGGACTAGCGGTCAATGAGCAGTTCTTC. The encoded protein is CASSELGLAVNEQFF.

This clone was seen just once. The DNA of the CDR3 is TGCAGTGTAGGAGGCACAGATACGCAGTATTTT. The encoded protein is CSVGGTDTQYF. The rearrangement uses TRBV20-1 and TRBJ2-3; D gene unclear. Germline CDR1 reads DFQATT; CDR2 reads SNEGSKA (reference sequence). Trimming pared 7 bases from V and 1 base from J, leaving 6 bases between. This CDR3 comprises 11 residues.